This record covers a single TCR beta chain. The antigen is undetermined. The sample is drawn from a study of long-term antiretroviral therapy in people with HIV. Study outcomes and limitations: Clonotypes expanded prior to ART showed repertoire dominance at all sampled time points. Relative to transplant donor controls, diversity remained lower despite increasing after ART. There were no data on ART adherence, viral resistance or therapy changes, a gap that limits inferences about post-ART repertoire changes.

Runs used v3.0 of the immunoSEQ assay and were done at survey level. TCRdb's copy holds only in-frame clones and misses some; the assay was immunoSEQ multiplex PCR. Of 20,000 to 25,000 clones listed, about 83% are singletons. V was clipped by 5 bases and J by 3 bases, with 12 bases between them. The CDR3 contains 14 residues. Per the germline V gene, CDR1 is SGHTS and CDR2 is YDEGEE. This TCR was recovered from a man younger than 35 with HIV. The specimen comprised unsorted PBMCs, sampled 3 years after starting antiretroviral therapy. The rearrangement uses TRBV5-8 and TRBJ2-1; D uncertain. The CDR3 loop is CASRHAGFYNEQFF. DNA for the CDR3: TGTGCCAGCAGACATGCAGGATTCTACAATGAGCAGTTCTTC.